What follows are 16 T cell receptor beta chains derived from one specimen sequenced in a study of cytomegalovirus exposure and HLA in healthy donors (dated by TCRdb to 2016 to 2017). Receptor libraries were prepared by the immunoSEQ multiplex PCR assay. For the multiplex PCR, a mixture combining 60 forward primers for TCR Vbeta segments and 13 reverse primers for TCR Jbeta segments was used. Here the immuneACCESS table is served through TCRdb, limited to in-frame sequences with V and J called. Missing clones are a known gap in these copies; in checked studies unresolved V genes cover under half, and the rest lacks a known reason. This sample comprises roughly 200,000 clones, 86% of them detected only once. The top ten clonotypes cover more than 0.25% of the sample. The sequencing input was PBMCs. Every receptor here comes from a woman in her thirties in good health and CMV-seronegative.

The chain uses TRBV27 and TRBJ1-5; unclear D gene. Germline CDR1 MNHEY, CDR2 SMNVEV (reference sequence). V was cut by 4 bases and J by 9 bases, with 10 bases left in between. The CDR3 is 12 amino acids. CDR3 sequence reads: CASSSPPGPQHF. The CDR3, as DNA: TGTGCCAGCAGTTCCCCCCCAGGGCCCCAGCATTTT.

This clone showed up just once. The chain links TRBV4-2 to TRBJ2-1; D remains ambiguous. CDR1 LGHNA and CDR2 YNFKEQ come from the germline V gene. The V end was cut by 2 bases, the J end by 5 bases, with 7 bases between. CDR3 length: 13 residues. In nucleotides, the CDR3 is TGTGCCAGCAGCCAAACCCTAGACAATGAGCAGTTCTTC. Translating gives CASSQTLDNEQFF.

This clone was recorded a few times. V is TRBV5-1 and J is TRBJ2-5; D is unclear. The CDR3 has 13 residues. Germline CDR1 reads SGHRS; CDR2 reads YFSETQ. The ends were cut back, 1 base at V and 4 bases at J, with 8 bases in the middle. The CDR3 bases are TGCGCCAGCAGCTTGACAGTGGGAGAGACCCAGTACTTC. This codes for CASSLTVGETQYF.

The gene calls are TRBV4-1 and TRBJ2-7; possibly TRBD1 for D (6 bases). With 1 base removed from V and 7 bases from J, the gap between germline ends came to 20 bases. Germline-derived CDR1 and CDR2 are MGHRA and YSYEKL. This CDR3 spans 16 amino acids. CDR3 bases: TGCGCCAGCAGCCAAGGGATCCTAGGGGGACGGACGGAGCAGTACTTC. Translation: CASSQGILGGRTEQYF.

The chain joins TRBV9 to TRBJ1-2, with TRBD1 matching over 8 bases. Looked up from germline, CDR1 is SGDLS and CDR2 is YYNGEE. The V segment lost 4 bases and the J segment 5 bases; nucleotides outside the gene matches: 19. The CDR3 spans 18 residues. The CDR3 loop is CASSPSPAGGHWGYGYTF. The DNA of the CDR3 is TGTGCCAGCAGCCCAAGTCCCGCAGGGGGCCACTGGGGGTATGGCTACACCTTC.

This chain connects TRBV5-1 to TRBJ2-3; 8 bases are shared with TRBD1. CDR1 SGHRS and CDR2 YFSETQ come from the germline V gene. The J segment lost 1 base and the V segment lost 0 bases, leaving 1 base of the junction unmatched. The CDR3 has 15 amino acids. For the CDR3, the DNA is TGCGCCAGCAGCTTGGCGACAGGGGGCACAGATACGCAGTATTTT. This codes for CASSLATGGTDTQYF.

The chain has TRBV6-5 and TRBJ2-2; 12 bases match TRBD2. Germline CDR1 is MNHEY and CDR2 is SVGAGI. V trimming: 4 bases; J trimming: 8 bases; junction bases outside the gene matches: 8. The CDR3 totals 16 residues. The CDR3 protein is CASSSTSGGPGGELFF. DNA of the CDR3: TGTGCCAGCAGTTCTACTAGCGGGGGGCCGGGGGGGGAGCTGTTTTTT.

The V call is TRBV19, the J call TRBJ1-6; no clear D gene. The CDR3 has 16 residues. Germline V gene sequence: CDR1 LNHDA, CDR2 SQIVND (reference sequence). The V end lost 4 bases, the J end lost 3 bases, and 13 bases lay between the germline ends. For the CDR3, the DNA is TGTGCCAGTAGTACCGGATTCGACAACTATAATTCACCCCTCCACTTT. Its translation: CASSTGFDNYNSPLHF.

The rearrangement uses TRBV5-1 and TRBJ2-1, with D perhaps matching TRBD2 (6 bases). The CDR3 is made up of 11 amino acids. The germline V gene has CDR1 SGHRS and CDR2 YFSETQ. V gave up 6 bases and J gave up 7 bases, with 8 bases separating them. CDR3 DNA: TGCGCCAGCAAGCTAGCGAATGAGCAGTTCTTC. This codes for CASKLANEQFF.

The CDR3 sequence is CASSSTGTRSEQYF. Written as DNA, the CDR3 is TGTGCCAGCAGCTCTACCGGGACTAGAAGCGAGCAGTACTTC. This rearrangement joins TRBV11-2 to TRBJ2-7, with 8 bases identical to TRBD2. The CDR3 loop spans 14 amino acids. Per germline, CDR1 SGHAT and CDR2 FQNNGV. The V segment lost 4 bases and the J segment 6 bases; nucleotides outside the gene matches: 8.

The chain is built from TRBV7-3 and TRBJ2-2; TRBD2 agrees at 8 bases. CDR1 and CDR2 from the germline V gene are SGHTA and FQGTGA. V shed 5 bases and J 4 bases; nucleotides not matched to a gene: 6. This CDR3 is built from 15 residues. The DNA of the CDR3 is TGTGCCAGCAGCCCGACCGCGGGGGGCACCGGGGAGCTGTTTTTT. Translating it yields CASSPTAGGTGELFF.

The chain uses TRBV7-9 and TRBJ2-2; the D gene is possibly TRBD1 (5 bases). This CDR3 is 15 amino acids long. Germline CDR1 SEHNR, CDR2 FQNEAQ (reference sequence). The germline V and J ends were trimmed by 5 bases and 4 bases, with 14 bases remaining between them. The CDR3 DNA follows: TGTGCCAGCAGCCCCAGGGCGAGGAGCACCGGGGAGCTGTTTTTT. This encodes CASSPRARSTGELFF.

The chain joins TRBV6-6 to TRBJ2-3; D is perhaps TRBD2 (5 bases). There are 14 residues in the CDR3. V lost 7 bases and J 1 base, leaving 12 bases between the germline ends. CDR1 and CDR2 (germline): MNHNY, SVGAGI (reference sequence). This chain's CDR3 is CASIDDGGTDTQYF. CDR3 DNA: TGTGCCAGCATCGATGACGGGGGCACAGATACGCAGTATTTT.

The chain joins TRBV6-4 to TRBJ2-1; tentatively, D is TRBD1 (6 bases). CDR3 length: 15 amino acids. Germline CDR1 MRHNA, CDR2 SNTAGT. Trimming pared 5 bases from V and 0 bases from J, leaving 11 bases between. CDR3 loop: CASSSETGSYNEQFF. CDR3 nucleotide sequence: TGTGCCAGCAGTTCAGAGACAGGCTCCTACAATGAGCAGTTCTTC.

The chain has TRBV25-1 and TRBJ2-2; 9 nucleotides match TRBD1. Germline assignment: CDR1 MGHDK and CDR2 SYGVNS. Trimming cost V 5 bases and J 7 bases; bases outside gene matches: 8. The CDR3 is 15 amino acids. The CDR3 sequence is CASSSWDRAGGELFF. In nucleotides, the CDR3 is TGTGCCAGCAGTAGTTGGGACAGGGCCGGCGGGGAGCTGTTTTTT.

The J gene is TRBJ1-5, the V gene TRBV6-6; the D gene is possibly TRBD1 (6 bases). V dropped 0 bases and J dropped 7 bases, with 16 bases sitting between them. CDR1 is MNHNY, CDR2 SVGAGI, per germline (reference sequence). The CDR3 spans 16 residues. DNA for the CDR3: TGTGCCAGCAGTTACTCCACGGACAGTTCTGGACAGCCCCAGCATTTT. It specifies CASSYSTDSSGQPQHF.